This T cell receptor beta chain appears in the sequencing data of a study of T cells in women clearing cervical HPV infection. With respect to this clone: The read ends 3 residues early relative to the CDR3; the germline J gene fills the gap.

MY09/MY11 PCR detected cervical HPV DNA; dot-blot assigned genotypes. The data were produced by immunoSEQ multiplex PCR, yet TCRdb's version contains in-frame clones alone and is incomplete. This listing includes 25,000 to 40,000 clones. Germline lookup yields CDR1 SQVTM and CDR2 ANQGSEA. The CDR3 covers 14 residues. Deletions cut 3 bases from V and 0 bases from J, with 11 bases between. The TCR was taken from a woman between 18 and 70 years old with a cervical HPV16 infection that either progressed to CIN3+ or cleared (not recorded which). The chain couples TRBV29-1 to TRBJ1-1; D is perhaps TRBD1 (6 bases). The sample was blood buffy coat. CDR3: CSVDLTGMNTEAFF. The part of the CDR3 DNA that was read is TGCAGCGTTGACTTAACAGGGATGAACACTGAA.